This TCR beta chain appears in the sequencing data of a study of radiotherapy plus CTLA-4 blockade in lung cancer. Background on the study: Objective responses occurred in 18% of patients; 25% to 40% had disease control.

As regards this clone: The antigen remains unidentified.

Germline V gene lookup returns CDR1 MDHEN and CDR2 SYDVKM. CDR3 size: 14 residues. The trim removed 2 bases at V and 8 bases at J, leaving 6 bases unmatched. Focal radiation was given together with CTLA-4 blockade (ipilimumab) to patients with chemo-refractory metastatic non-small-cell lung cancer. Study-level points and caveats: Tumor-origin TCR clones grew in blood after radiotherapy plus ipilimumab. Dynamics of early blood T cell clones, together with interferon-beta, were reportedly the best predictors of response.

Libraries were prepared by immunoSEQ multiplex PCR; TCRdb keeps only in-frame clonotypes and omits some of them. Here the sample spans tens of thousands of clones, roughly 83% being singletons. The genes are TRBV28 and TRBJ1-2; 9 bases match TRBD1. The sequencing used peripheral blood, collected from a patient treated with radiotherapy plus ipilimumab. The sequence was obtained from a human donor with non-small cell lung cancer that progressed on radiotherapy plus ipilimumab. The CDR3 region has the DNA TGTGCCAGCAGTTTAACAGGGGGCGGTGAAGGCTACACCTTC. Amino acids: CASSLTGGGEGYTF.